Listed below are T cell receptor beta chains from one sample, sequenced in a study of spatial heterogeneity in lung cancer. TCRdb reprocessed the 5' RACE reads via MiXCR and lists one record per CDR3 protein. There are several thousand distinct CDR3 sequences in the sample; over 8.5% occur only once, and 9.5% to 15% lies in the top ten. The source material was lung tumor tissue, sampled at surgery. These receptors were taken from a male donor with early-stage non-small cell lung cancer. The CDR3 runs from the conserved cysteine through the conserved F or W. D genes are given only for firm matches. Only part of the rows carry a size: once, few, many, or a class if the clone is expanded.

d_gene	j_gene	abundance	v_gene	CDR3nt	CDR3aa
.	TRBJ1-6	many	TRBV28	TGTGCCAGCCGAATGCGACCAGGGGTCGCCGGCTCCTATAATTCACCCCTCCACTTT	CASRMRPGVAGSYNSPLHF
.	TRBJ2-7	medium-sized	TRBV4-2	TGTGCCAGCAGCTTCCCTTCTCCCTACGAGCAGTACTTC	CASSFPSPYEQYF
.	TRBJ1-4	few	TRBV2	TGTGCCAGCAGTCTGACGGGTAATGAAAAACTGTTTTTT	CASSLTGNEKLFF
.	TRBJ2-3	many	TRBV20-1	TGCAGTGCCGAAGCCGGGCCTCGCACAGATACGCAGTATTTT	CSAEAGPRTDTQYF
.	TRBJ1-2	many	TRBV4-1	TGCGCCAGCAGCCAAGATAGGGGACTGTACTATGGCTACACCTTC	CASSQDRGLYYGYTF
.	TRBJ1-5	many	TRBV12-3/TRBV12-4	TGTGCCAGCAGCCCTGACTGGCAGGCCCAGCATTTT	CASSPDWQAQHF
.	TRBJ2-3	many	TRBV7-9	TGTGCCAGCAGCTTAAGAGGGGCCCACACAGATACGCAGTATTTT	CASSLRGAHTDTQYF
.	TRBJ2-2	medium-sized	TRBV12-3/TRBV12-4	TGTGCCAGCTTGGACCGGGGCCCGAACACCGGGGAGCTGTTTTTT	CASLDRGPNTGELFF
TRBD1	TRBJ1-1	many	TRBV28	TGTGCCAGCAGTTCCCCCGGGACAGGGACTGAAGCTTTCTTT	CASSSPGTGTEAFF
TRBD2	TRBJ2-1	many	TRBV29-1	TGCAGCGTAAGGACTAGCGGGGAGCAGTTCTTC	CSVRTSGEQFF
.	TRBJ2-1	many	TRBV14	TGTGCCAGCAGCCAAGGAGGATACAATGAGCAGTTCTTC	CASSQGGYNEQFF
.	TRBJ2-4	medium-sized	TRBV10-2	TGCGCCAGCAGTGAGTCGCGTGGTAGGCACATTCAGTACTTC	CASSESRGRHIQYF
.	TRBJ2-7	.	TRBV20-1	TGCAGTGCTAGAGACGGGACGTCTGCCTACGAGCAGTACTTC	CSARDGTSAYEQYF
.	TRBJ1-2	medium-sized	TRBV6-5	TGTGCCAGTAGTGGCACCAGGGCGAATGGCTACACCTTC	CASSGTRANGYTF
.	TRBJ1-6	many	TRBV20-1	TGCAGTGCTAGAACGGGGGCAAGTTCAAATTCACCCCTCCACTTT	CSARTGASSNSPLHF
TRBD2	TRBJ2-5	medium-sized	TRBV28	TGTGCCAGCAGACCCTTCCTTACTAGCGGCAAGTACCAAGAGACCCAGTACTTC	CASRPFLTSGKYQETQYF
.	TRBJ2-1	few	TRBV6-6	TGTGCCAGCAGTGACAGGTCAGGAACCTACAATGAGCAGTTCTTC	CASSDRSGTYNEQFF
.	TRBJ2-2	medium-sized	TRBV27	TGTGCCAGCAGTTTTATAATTACCGGGGAGCTGTTTTTT	CASSFIITGELFF
TRBD1	TRBJ2-3	many	TRBV5-1	TGCGCCAGCAGCTTGCCCGGGACAGCCGCTACAGATACGCAGTATTTT	CASSLPGTAATDTQYF
.	TRBJ1-6	many	TRBV6-1	TGTGCCAGCACTCCGGATAGCTCCTATAATTCACCCCTCCACTTT	CASTPDSSYNSPLHF
.	TRBJ2-1	few	TRBV6-6	TGTGCCAGCAGTTCCCTGGGTGAGCAGTTCTTC	CASSSLGEQFF
.	TRBJ1-6	.	TRBV4-2	TGTGCCAGCAGCCAAGAAGCGGGTTTTACTAATTCACCCCTCCACTTT	CASSQEAGFTNSPLHF
TRBD2	TRBJ2-4	.	TRBV28	TGTGCCAGCAGAGAATTTAACCTAGCGGGAGGGCTAGCCAAAAACATTCAGTACTTC	CASREFNLAGGLAKNIQYF
.	TRBJ2-4	medium-sized	TRBV7-2	TGTGCCAGCAGCGCAGGGTACCGGGGCATTCAGTACTTC	CASSAGYRGIQYF
.	TRBJ2-4	many	TRBV20-1	TGCAGTGCTAGTTTAATGACCGTGGACAAAAACATTCAGTACTTC	CSASLMTVDKNIQYF
TRBD1	TRBJ1-2	many	TRBV20-1	TGCAGTGCTAGAGCGCGCGACAGGGTAGATGGTGGCTACACCTTC	CSARARDRVDGGYTF
TRBD1	TRBJ1-4	medium-sized	TRBV27	TGTGCCAGCAGTTTGGGAGGGGGCGGTGAAAAACTGTTTTTT	CASSLGGGGEKLFF
.	TRBJ2-3	many	TRBV6-5	TGTGCCAGCAGCCCCGGACAGCCAGATACGCAGTATTTT	CASSPGQPDTQYF
TRBD1	TRBJ2-2	many	TRBV24-1	TGTGCCACCAGTGGGCCCGGACAGGGGGCGAACACCGGGGAGCTGTTTTTT	CATSGPGQGANTGELFF
.	TRBJ1-1	large	TRBV2	TGTGCCAGCAGTGACAACAGCGCCATGAACACTGAAGCTTTCTTT	CASSDNSAMNTEAFF
TRBD1	TRBJ2-5	.	TRBV12-3/TRBV12-4	TGTGCCAGCAGTTTGGGGGACAGGGAGTTAGAGACCCAGTACTTC	CASSLGDRELETQYF
.	TRBJ1-4	many	TRBV5-1	TGCGCCAGCAGCTTGGGAGCAACTAATGAAAAACTGTTTTTT	CASSLGATNEKLFF
.	TRBJ2-5	medium-sized	TRBV7-2	TGTGCCAGCAGCTCAGCACAAGAGACCCAGTACTTC	CASSSAQETQYF
.	TRBJ2-1	medium-sized	TRBV18	TGTGCCAGCTCGCCCGTAGGACGCTCCTACAATGAGCAGTTCTTC	CASSPVGRSYNEQFF
.	TRBJ1-2	many	TRBV6-5	TGTGCCAGCAGGGTGGGACTTTACTATGGCTACACCTTC	CASRVGLYYGYTF
TRBD1	TRBJ2-5	large	TRBV6-6	TGTGCCAGCAGTTACTCTAGGGACAGGGAAAAGACCCAGTACTTC	CASSYSRDREKTQYF
.	TRBJ2-1	medium-sized	TRBV3-1	TGTGCCAGCAGCCAAGAGTCGCTAGCCAGCAATGAGCAGTTCTTC	CASSQESLASNEQFF
TRBD2	TRBJ2-1	many	TRBV5-1	TGCGCCAGCAGCTCGCCCCCTAGCGGAGAGCAGTTCTTC	CASSSPPSGEQFF
.	TRBJ1-1	many	TRBV11-2	TGTGCCAGCAGCTTATGGAGGAGGGACACTGAAGCTTTCTTT	CASSLWRRDTEAFF
TRBD2	TRBJ2-1	many	TRBV7-6	TGTGCCAGCAGCCCCGGACTAGCGGGAGGGAAAGAGCAGTTCTTC	CASSPGLAGGKEQFF
.	TRBJ2-1	many	TRBV20-1	TGCAGTGCTAGAGGGGCGCCGTACAATGAGCAGTTCTTC	CSARGAPYNEQFF
.	TRBJ1-3	many	TRBV20-1	TGCAGTGCTAGGGACTGGAACGGACCCTTACTATATTTT	CSARDWNGPLLYF
TRBD1	TRBJ1-2	medium-sized	TRBV5-5	TGTGCCAGCAGCACCCCCGGACAGGCCTATGGCTACACCTTC	CASSTPGQAYGYTF
TRBD2	TRBJ2-5	many	TRBV3-1	TGTGCCAGCAGCCAGACTAGCGGGGGGAGGGAGACCCAGTACTTC	CASSQTSGGRETQYF
.	TRBJ2-3	.	TRBV6-1	TGTGCCAGCAGTGAAGCGCTCGGTGATACGCAGTATTTT	CASSEALGDTQYF
.	TRBJ2-1	.	TRBV20-1	TGCAGTGCCCGACTTATATCGGGGAAGCCCTACAATGAGCAGTTCTTC	CSARLISGKPYNEQFF
.	TRBJ2-1	many	TRBV11-3	TGTGCCAGCAGCTTGGGATTCACCCGTGAGCAGTTCTTC	CASSLGFTREQFF
.	TRBJ1-6	many	TRBV11-2	TGTGCCAGCAGCGACTACAGGAGCTCCTATAATTCACCCCTCCACTTT	CASSDYRSSYNSPLHF
.	TRBJ1-4	medium-sized	TRBV28	TGTGCCAGCATCGAGAGGGGGGCAACTAATGAAAAACTGTTTTTT	CASIERGATNEKLFF
.	TRBJ2-6	many	TRBV6-1	TGTGCCAGCAGTGAGAACCGCGCCGGGGCCAACGTCCTGACTTTC	CASSENRAGANVLTF
TRBD1	TRBJ1-4	medium-sized	TRBV27	TGTGCCAGCAGTCTCGTTTGGGGACAGGGAGATGAAAAACTGTTTTTT	CASSLVWGQGDEKLFF